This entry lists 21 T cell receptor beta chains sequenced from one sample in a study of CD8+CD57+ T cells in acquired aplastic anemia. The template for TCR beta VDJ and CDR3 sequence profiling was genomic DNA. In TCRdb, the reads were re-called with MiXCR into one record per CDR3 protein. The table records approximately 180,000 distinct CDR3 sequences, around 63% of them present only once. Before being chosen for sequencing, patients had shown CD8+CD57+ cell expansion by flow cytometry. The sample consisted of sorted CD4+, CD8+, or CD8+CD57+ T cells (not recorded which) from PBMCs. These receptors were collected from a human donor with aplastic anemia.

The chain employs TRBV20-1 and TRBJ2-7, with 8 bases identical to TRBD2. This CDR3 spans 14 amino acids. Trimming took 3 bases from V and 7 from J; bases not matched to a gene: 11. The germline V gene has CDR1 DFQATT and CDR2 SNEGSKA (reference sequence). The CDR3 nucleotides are TGCAGTGCTAGGGGTACTAGCGGTGAGTGGGAGCAGTACTTC. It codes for CSARGTSGEWEQYF.

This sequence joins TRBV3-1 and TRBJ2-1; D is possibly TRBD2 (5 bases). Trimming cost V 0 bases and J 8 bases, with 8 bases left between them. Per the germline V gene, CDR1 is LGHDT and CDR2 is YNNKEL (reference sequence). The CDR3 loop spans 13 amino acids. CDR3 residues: CASSQERGYEQFF. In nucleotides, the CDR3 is TGTGCCAGCAGCCAAGAAAGAGGGTATGAGCAGTTCTTC.

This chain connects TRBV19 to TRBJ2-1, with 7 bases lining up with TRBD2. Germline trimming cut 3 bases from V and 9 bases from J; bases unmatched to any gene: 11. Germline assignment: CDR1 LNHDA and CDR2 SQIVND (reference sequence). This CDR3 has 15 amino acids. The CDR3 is CASSMRRTRGSEQFF. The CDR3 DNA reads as TGTGCCAGTAGTATGAGGAGGACTAGAGGATCTGAGCAGTTCTTC.

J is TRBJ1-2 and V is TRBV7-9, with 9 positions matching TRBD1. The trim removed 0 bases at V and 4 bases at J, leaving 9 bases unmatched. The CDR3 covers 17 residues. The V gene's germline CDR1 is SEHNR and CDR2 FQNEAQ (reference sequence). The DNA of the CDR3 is TGTGCCAGCAGCTTAGCGCAGGGGGACAGGGCGGGCTATGGCTACACCTTC. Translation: CASSLAQGDRAGYGYTF.

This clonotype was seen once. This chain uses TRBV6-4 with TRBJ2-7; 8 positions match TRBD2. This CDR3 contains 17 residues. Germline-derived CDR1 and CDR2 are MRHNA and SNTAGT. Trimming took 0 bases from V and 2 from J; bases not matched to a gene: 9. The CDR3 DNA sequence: TGTGCCAGCAGTGACTCGAGCGGGAGTAAGACTACCTACGAGCAGTACTTC. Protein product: CASSDSSGSKTTYEQYF.

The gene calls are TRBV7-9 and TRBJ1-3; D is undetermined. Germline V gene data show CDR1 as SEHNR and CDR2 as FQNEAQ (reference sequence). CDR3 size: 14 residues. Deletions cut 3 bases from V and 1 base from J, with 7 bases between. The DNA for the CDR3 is TGTGCCAGCAGCTTTCCTCGATCTGGAAACACCATATATTTT. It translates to CASSFPRSGNTIYF.

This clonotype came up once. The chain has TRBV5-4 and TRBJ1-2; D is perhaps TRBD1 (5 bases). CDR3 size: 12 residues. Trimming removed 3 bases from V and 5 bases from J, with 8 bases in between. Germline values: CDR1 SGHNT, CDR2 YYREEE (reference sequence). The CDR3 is CASSSREYGYTF. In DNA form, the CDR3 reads TGTGCCAGCAGCTCCAGGGAATATGGCTACACCTTC. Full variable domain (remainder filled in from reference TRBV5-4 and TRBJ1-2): ETGVTQSPTHLIKTRGQQVTLRCSSQSGHNTVSWYQQALGQGPQFIFQYYREEENGRGNFPPRFSGLQFPNYSSELNVNALELDDSALYLCASSSREYGYTFGSGTRLTVV.

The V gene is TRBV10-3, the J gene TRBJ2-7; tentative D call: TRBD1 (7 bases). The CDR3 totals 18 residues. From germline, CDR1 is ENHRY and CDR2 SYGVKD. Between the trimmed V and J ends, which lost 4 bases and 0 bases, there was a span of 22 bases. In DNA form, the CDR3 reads TGTGCCATCAGTGGGGGGGCGGGACAGACCCCTATCTCCTACGAGCAGTACTTC. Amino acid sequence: CAISGGAGQTPISYEQYF.

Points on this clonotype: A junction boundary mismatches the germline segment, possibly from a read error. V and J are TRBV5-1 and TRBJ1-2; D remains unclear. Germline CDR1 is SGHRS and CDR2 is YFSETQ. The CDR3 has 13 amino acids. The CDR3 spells CASSQDWVGGYTF. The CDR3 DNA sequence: TGTGCCAGCAGCCAAGATTGGGTTGGAGGCTACACCTTC.

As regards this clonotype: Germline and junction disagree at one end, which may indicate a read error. The CDR3 loop is CASSPYTGKAGELVF. The CDR3 region has the DNA TGTGCCAGCAGCCCTTACACAGGGAAGGCCGGGGAGCTGGTTTTT. The chain carries TRBV7-9 and TRBJ2-2, with D possibly TRBD1 on 6 matching bases. The CDR3 is made up of 15 amino acids. Germline CDR1 and CDR2: SEHNR and FQNEAQ (reference sequence).

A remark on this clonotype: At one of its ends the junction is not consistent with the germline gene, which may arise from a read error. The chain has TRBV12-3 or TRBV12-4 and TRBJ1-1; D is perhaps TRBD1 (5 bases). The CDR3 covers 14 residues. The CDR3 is CASTLGNRNTGAFF. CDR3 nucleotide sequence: TGTGCCAGCACTCTGGGAAACAGGAACACTGGAGCTTTCTTT.

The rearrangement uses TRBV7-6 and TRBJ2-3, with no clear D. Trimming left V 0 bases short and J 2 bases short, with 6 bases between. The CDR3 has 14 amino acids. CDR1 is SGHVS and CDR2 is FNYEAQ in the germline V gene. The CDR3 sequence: CASSLAAVTDTQYF. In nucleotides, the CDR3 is TGTGCCAGCAGCTTAGCGGCAGTCACAGATACGCAGTATTTT.

In nucleotides, the CDR3 is TGTGCCAGCAAAAGGACTAGCGGGGAAAACACCGGGGAGCTGTTTTTT. It is translated as CASKRTSGENTGELFF. V usage is TRBV6-4 and J usage is TRBJ2-2; 12 bases fit TRBD2. CDR1 MRHNA and CDR2 SNTAGT come from the germline V gene. This CDR3 has 16 amino acids. V trimming: 7 bases; J trimming: 2 bases; junction bases outside the gene matches: 5.

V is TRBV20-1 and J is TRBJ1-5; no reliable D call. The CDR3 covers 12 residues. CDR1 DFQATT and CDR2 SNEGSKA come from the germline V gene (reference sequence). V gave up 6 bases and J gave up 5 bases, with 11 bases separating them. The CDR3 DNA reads TGCAGTGCCGCCCCTTACCATCAGCCCCAGCATTTT. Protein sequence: CSAAPYHQPQHF.

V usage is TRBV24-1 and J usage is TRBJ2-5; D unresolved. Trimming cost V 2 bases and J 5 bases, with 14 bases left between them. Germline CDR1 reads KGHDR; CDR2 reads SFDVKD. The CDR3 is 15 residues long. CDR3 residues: CATSDSGQAHETQYF. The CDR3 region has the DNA TGTGCCACCAGTGATTCCGGTCAGGCACACGAGACCCAGTACTTC.

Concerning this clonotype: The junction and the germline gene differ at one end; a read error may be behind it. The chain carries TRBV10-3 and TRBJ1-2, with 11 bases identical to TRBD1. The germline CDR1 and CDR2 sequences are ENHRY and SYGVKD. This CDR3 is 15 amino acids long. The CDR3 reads CASSSGTGGKSGYTF. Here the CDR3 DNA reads TGTGCCAGCAGTTCCGGGACAGGGGGGAAGAGTGGCTACACCTTC.

As DNA, the CDR3 is TGTGCCAGTAGTATATCCAGGGACTCCCTCGAGCAGTACTTC. This codes for CASSISRDSLEQYF. The gene calls are TRBV19 and TRBJ2-7, with a weak D call TRBD2 (6 bases). Germline assignment: CDR1 LNHDA and CDR2 SQIVND (reference sequence). This CDR3 comprises 14 residues. Trimming took 2 bases from V and 6 from J, leaving 14 bases between them.

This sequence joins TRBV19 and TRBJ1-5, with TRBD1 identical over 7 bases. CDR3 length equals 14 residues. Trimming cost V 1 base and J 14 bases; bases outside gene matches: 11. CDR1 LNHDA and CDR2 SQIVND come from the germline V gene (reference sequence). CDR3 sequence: CASSIGTGLNYEHF. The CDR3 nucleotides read TGTGCCAGTAGTATAGGGACAGGTCTAAACTACGAGCATTTT.

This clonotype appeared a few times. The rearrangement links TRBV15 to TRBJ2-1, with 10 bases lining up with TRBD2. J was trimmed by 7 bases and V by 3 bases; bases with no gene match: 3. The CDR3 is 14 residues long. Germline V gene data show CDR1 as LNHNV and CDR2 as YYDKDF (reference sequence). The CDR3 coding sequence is TGTGCCACCAGCAGTGAAGCGGGAGGGAATGAGCAGTTCTTC. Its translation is CATSSEAGGNEQFF. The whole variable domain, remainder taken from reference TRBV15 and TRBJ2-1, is DAMVIQNPRYQVTQFGKPVTLSCSQTLNHNVMYWYQQKSSQAPKLLFHYYDKDFNNEADTPDNFQSRRPNTSFCFLDIRSPGLGDTAMYLCATSSEAGGNEQFFGPGTRLTVL.

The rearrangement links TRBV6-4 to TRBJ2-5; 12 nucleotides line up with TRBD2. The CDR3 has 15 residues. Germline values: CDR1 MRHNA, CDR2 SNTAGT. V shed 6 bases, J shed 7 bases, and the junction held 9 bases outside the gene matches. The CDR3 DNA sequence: TGTGCCAGCAGCCTCGGACTAGCGGGACGCGGGACCCAGTACTTC. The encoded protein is CASSLGLAGRGTQYF.

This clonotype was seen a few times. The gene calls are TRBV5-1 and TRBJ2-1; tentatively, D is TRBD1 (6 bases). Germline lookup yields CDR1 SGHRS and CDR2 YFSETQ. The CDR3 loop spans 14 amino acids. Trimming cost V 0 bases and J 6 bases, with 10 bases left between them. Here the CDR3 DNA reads TGCGCCAGCAGCTTGGGGGGGCCTGGCAATGAGCAGTTCTTC. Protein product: CASSLGGPGNEQFF.